Shown below are 31 T cell receptor beta chains from a single sample sequenced in a study of preoperative IRX-2 immunotherapy in early breast cancer. Documented treatment: preoperative locoregional IRX-2 cytokine immunotherapy. TCRdb's copy holds only in-frame clones and misses some; the assay was immunoSEQ multiplex PCR. The profile shows over 20,000 clones, about 81% of them singletons. The sequences come from lymph node tissue, collected after IRX-2 immunotherapy. The receptor source for this set is a human donor with breast cancer.

The chain recombines TRBV6-8 with TRBJ1-2, with 7 bases lining up with TRBD1. Germline V gene sequence: CDR1 MNHGY, CDR2 SAAAGT. V shed 6 bases and J 8 bases; nucleotides not matched to a gene: 12. This CDR3 is built from 14 residues. CDR3 nucleotide sequence: TGTGCCAGCAGGACAGGGACCGGTGTTGGAGGCTACACCTTC. Amino acids: CASRTGTGVGGYTF.

V and J are TRBV30 and TRBJ1-1; D call uncertain. V was pared by 3 bases and J by 0 bases, with 8 bases between. Germline CDR1 GTSNPN, CDR2 SVGIG (reference sequence). The CDR3 contains 13 residues. CDR3 in DNA: TGTGCCTGGAGCGCTACACTGAACACTGAAGCTTTCTTT. It is translated as CAWSATLNTEAFF. The full variable domain, with the rest looked up from reference TRBV30 and TRBJ1-1, is SQTIHQWPATLVQPVGSPLSLECTVEGTSNPNLYWYRQAAGRGLQLLFYSVGIGQISSEVPQNLSASRPQDRQFILSSKKLLLSDSGFYLCAWSATLNTEAFFGQGTRLTVV.

The chain joins TRBV6-7 to TRBJ2-2, with a possible D match to TRBD2 (5 bases). TRBV6-7 is designated an ORF whose function remains uncertain. V shed 2 bases and J shed 1 base, with 8 bases lying between them. There are 15 residues in the CDR3. CDR3 nucleotides: TGTGCCAGCAGTTACGGACTGGTGAACACCGGGGAGCTGTTTTTT. It specifies CASSYGLVNTGELFF.

The chain couples TRBV18 to TRBJ2-7, with TRBD2 matching 9 bases. Trimming cost V 4 bases and J 7 bases; bases outside gene matches: 5. Per germline, CDR1 KGHSH and CDR2 LQKENI. There are 13 residues in the CDR3. This CDR3 is CASSLRLAEEQYF. Here the CDR3 DNA reads TGTGCCAGCTCACTTCGACTAGCGGAGGAGCAGTACTTC.

The rearrangement joins TRBV2 to TRBJ2-3; unclear D gene. CDR1 is SNHLY, CDR2 FYNNEI, per germline. CDR3 size: 16 residues. V dropped 4 bases and J dropped 0 bases, with 14 bases sitting between them. The CDR3: CASSASGGPSTDTQYF. CDR3 DNA: TGTGCCAGCAGTGCCTCGGGCGGACCTAGCACAGATACGCAGTATTTT.

CDR3: CSVGGGPTRGYTF. DNA for the CDR3: TGCAGCGTTGGAGGGGGCCCAACGAGGGGCTACACCTTC. This rearrangement joins TRBV29-1 to TRBJ1-2, with 7 bases aligning to TRBD1. CDR3 length: 13 residues. CDR1 and CDR2 (germline): SQVTM, ANQGSEA. The junction had 10 bases not matched to a gene; V was cut back by 4 bases and J by 8 bases.

V and J are TRBV25-1 and TRBJ1-3; D is ambiguous. The germline V and J ends were trimmed by 9 bases and 1 base, with 13 bases remaining between them. The CDR3 consists of 14 residues. Germline CDR1 MGHDK, CDR2 SYGVNS. As DNA, the CDR3 is TGTGCCAGTGGAGCAGTATCTTCTGGAAACACCATATATTTT. This gives the protein CASGAVSSGNTIYF.

The chain is built from TRBV7-8 and TRBJ2-5; possible D gene TRBD2, 5 bases. Germline values: CDR1 SGHVS, CDR2 FQNEAQ. The CDR3 loop spans 13 amino acids. The V gene lost 5 bases and the J gene lost 2 bases, with 9 bases spanning the gap. CDR3 protein: CASSADYQETQYF. The CDR3 region has the DNA TGTGCCAGCAGCGCCGACTATCAAGAGACCCAGTACTTC.

This rearrangement joins TRBV1 to TRBJ1-5; TRBD1 was called by the table and not checked on the DNA. TRBV1 is a pseudogene segment. The CDR3 runs 16 residues. The CDR3 spells CASSQTGGSGNQPQHF. The CDR3 nucleotides read TGCGCCAGCAGCCAGACAGGGGGCAGTGGCAATCAGCCCCAGCATTTT.

The chain uses TRBV5-1 and TRBJ1-5; 7 bases agree with TRBD1. Looked up from germline, CDR1 is SGHRS and CDR2 is YFSETQ. CDR3 size: 14 residues. J gave up 7 bases and V 4 bases, and 8 bases lay outside the gene matches. Here the CDR3 DNA reads TGCGCCAGCAGCATCAACACAGGGGAGCAGCCCCAGCATTTT. As protein: CASSINTGEQPQHF.

This chain uses TRBV6-8 with TRBJ2-1; no clear D. The CDR3 contains 12 residues. The V gene lost 6 bases and the J gene lost 7 bases, with 10 bases spanning the gap. Germline loops: CDR1 MNHGY, CDR2 SAAAGT. CDR3 sequence reads: CASSGTMNEQFF. The CDR3 DNA reads TGTGCCAGCAGCGGAACTATGAATGAGCAGTTCTTC.

The CDR3, as DNA: TGTGCCAGCACGGTCAGGAGGACTGGGGCATACGAGCAGTACGTC. Translating it yields CASTVRRTGAYEQYV. The chain has TRBV11-3 and TRBJ2-7; tentatively, D is TRBD1 or TRBD2 (5 bases each). Trimming cost V 7 bases and J 4 bases, with 20 bases left between them. This CDR3 spans 15 amino acids. The germline V gene has CDR1 SGHNT and CDR2 YENEEA.

The chain couples TRBV27 to TRBJ2-1; 10 bases line up with TRBD2. The CDR3 is 16 residues long. Per the germline V gene, CDR1 is MNHEY and CDR2 is SMNVEV (reference sequence). V trimming: 6 bases; J trimming: 7 bases; junction bases outside the gene matches: 12. This CDR3 is CASRPLAGSLGNEQFF. As DNA, the CDR3 is TGTGCCAGCAGGCCACTAGCGGGGAGTTTGGGGAATGAGCAGTTCTTC.

This clone was counted a few times. CDR3 protein: CASSHTDSFNQPQHF. CDR3 bases: TGTGCCAGTAGTCATACGGACAGCTTCAATCAGCCCCAGCATTTT. The chain couples TRBV19 to TRBJ1-5; D may be TRBD1 (6 bases). Trimming removed 5 bases from V and 3 bases from J, with 14 bases in between. The germline CDR1 and CDR2 sequences are LNHDA and SQIVND (reference sequence). The CDR3 sequence is 15 residues long.

V gene TRBV19 combines with J gene TRBJ1-4; 7 nucleotides match TRBD1. The length of the CDR3 is 15 residues. Germline V gene sequence: CDR1 LNHDA, CDR2 SQIVND (reference sequence). Trimming cost V 9 bases and J 8 bases; bases outside gene matches: 15. The CDR3 loop is CASTPRGRGKEKLFF. CDR3 sequence (DNA): TGTGCCAGCACCCCCAGGGGGAGGGGGAAGGAAAAACTGTTTTTT.

The rearrangement links TRBV6-8 to TRBJ2-2, with D unclear. Germline V gives CDR1 MNHGY, CDR2 SAAAGT. V dropped 9 bases and J dropped 5 bases, with 10 bases sitting between them. The CDR3 is made up of 12 amino acids. CDR3 DNA: TGTGCCAGTAGGCTAGGAACCGGGGAGCTGTTTTTT. Protein sequence: CASRLGTGELFF.

J is TRBJ2-2 and V is TRBV29-1; 9 bases are shared with TRBD1. V shed 7 bases and J 6 bases; nucleotides not matched to a gene: 9. Germline V gene data show CDR1 as SQVTM and CDR2 as ANQGSEA. The CDR3 consists of 14 residues. Here the CDR3 reads CSATGTGLAGELFF. The DNA for the CDR3 is TGCAGCGCGACCGGGACAGGGTTGGCCGGGGAGCTGTTTTTT.

This chain joins TRBV23-1 and TRBJ2-2; D perhaps matches TRBD2 (6 bases). TRBV23-1 belongs to the ORF category, with a function that is uncertain. V was trimmed by 1 base and J by 5 bases, leaving 14 bases between them. CDR3 length equals 16 residues. CDR3 protein: CASSQWVGRETGELFF. The CDR3 coding sequence is TGCGCCAGCAGTCAATGGGTCGGACGGGAGACCGGGGAGCTGTTTTTT.

The V gene is TRBV19, the J gene TRBJ2-2, with 9 positions matching TRBD1. This CDR3 comprises 14 residues. Germline trimming cut 6 bases from V and 4 bases from J; bases unmatched to any gene: 3. The germline V gene has CDR1 LNHDA and CDR2 SQIVND (reference sequence). DNA of the CDR3: TGTGCCAGTAGGGGGGACAGGGTCACCGGGGAGCTGTTTTTT. Protein product: CASRGDRVTGELFF.

This chain joins TRBV19 and TRBJ2-2; D is undetermined. The CDR3 is 13 residues long. Trimming left V 3 bases short and J 1 base short, with 3 bases between. CDR1 is LNHDA and CDR2 is SQIVND in the germline V gene (reference sequence). The chain's CDR3 is CASSIWNTGELFF. The DNA for the CDR3 is TGTGCCAGTAGTATCTGGAACACCGGGGAGCTGTTTTTT.

The chain carries TRBV10-2 and TRBJ2-7; D not resolved. Germline V gives CDR1 WSHSY, CDR2 SAAADI. CDR3 size: 14 residues. V was trimmed by 3 bases and J by 3 bases, leaving 12 bases between them. The CDR3 DNA sequence: TGCGCCAGCAGTGATGGGTTGGGCAGCTACGAGCAGTACTTC. Translating gives CASSDGLGSYEQYF.

V usage is TRBV19 and J usage is TRBJ2-7; weak D call: TRBD2 (5 bases). The CDR3 runs to 14 residues. Germline lookup yields CDR1 LNHDA and CDR2 SQIVND (reference sequence). V lost 7 bases, J lost 0 bases, and 13 bases lay in between. The CDR3 loop is CASKRDPGSYEQYF. DNA of the CDR3: TGTGCCAGTAAGAGGGATCCGGGCTCCTACGAGCAGTACTTC.

The V and J genes are TRBV5-1 and TRBJ1-3, with TRBD1 identical over 9 bases. Unmatched junction bases numbered 12, after V lost 4 bases and J lost 7 bases. The CDR3 contains 16 residues. The germline V gene encodes CDR1 SGHRS and CDR2 YFSETQ. The CDR3 DNA is TGCGCCAGCAGCCAGCTGGACAGGGGAGTTGGGAACACCATATATTTT. This codes for CASSQLDRGVGNTIYF. The variable domain in full, completed from reference TRBV5-1 and TRBJ1-3, reads KAGVTQTPRYLIKTRGQQVTLSCSPISGHRSVSWYQQTPGQGLQFLFEYFSETQRNKGNFPGRFSGRQFSNSRSEMNVSTLELGDSALYLCASSQLDRGVGNTIYFGEGSWLTVV.

The CDR3 nucleotides read TGCGCCAGCAGCCATCGGACAGATGGGATAGAAGCTTTCTTT. This encodes CASSHRTDGIEAFF. The V and J genes are TRBV5-1 and TRBJ1-1, with D perhaps TRBD1 (6 bases). The germline CDR1 and CDR2 sequences are SGHRS and YFSETQ. With 4 bases removed from V and 8 bases from J, the gap between germline ends came to 18 bases. The CDR3 loop spans 14 amino acids. Complete variable domain (other parts from reference TRBV5-1 and TRBJ1-1): KAGVTQTPRYLIKTRGQQVTLSCSPISGHRSVSWYQQTPGQGLQFLFEYFSETQRNKGNFPGRFSGRQFSNSRSEMNVSTLELGDSALYLCASSHRTDGIEAFFGQGTRLTVV.

V and J are TRBV18 and TRBJ2-1, with 11 bases fitting TRBD2. The CDR3 is 18 residues long. Trimming removed 2 bases from V and 4 bases from J; junction bases left unmatched: 10. CDR1 is KGHSH and CDR2 is LQKENI in the germline V gene. The CDR3 loop is CASSPTTLAGGVYNEQFF. The CDR3 DNA reads as TGTGCCAGCTCACCAACCACGCTAGCGGGGGGAGTATACAATGAGCAGTTCTTC. The full variable domain, completed using reference TRBV18 and TRBJ2-1, is NAGVMQNPRHLVRRRGQEARLRCSPMKGHSHVYWYRQLPEEGLKFMVYLQKENIIDESGMPKERFSAEFPKEGPSILRIQQVVRGDSAAYFCASSPTTLAGGVYNEQFFGPGTRLTVL.

The chain joins TRBV6-8 to TRBJ2-3; the D call may be TRBD1 or TRBD2 (5 bases each). The CDR3 extends over 14 amino acids. Trimming removed 6 bases at V and 3 bases at J, with 13 bases between. Germline lookup yields CDR1 MNHGY and CDR2 SAAAGT. CDR3 amino acids: CASSARGRTDTQYF. CDR3 in DNA: TGTGCCAGCAGCGCTAGGGGACGAACAGATACGCAGTATTTT.

A few counts support this clone. This sequence joins TRBV18 and TRBJ1-6; maybe TRBD1 (5 bases). This CDR3 has 16 residues. V shed 2 bases and J shed 4 bases, with 12 bases lying between them. Germline lookup yields CDR1 KGHSH and CDR2 LQKENI. CDR3 protein: CASSPVTGRYNSPLHF. The CDR3, as DNA: TGTGCCAGCTCACCAGTTACAGGACGATATAATTCACCCCTCCACTTT. The variable domain in full, with the rest retrieved from reference TRBV18 and TRBJ1-6, is NAGVMQNPRHLVRRRGQEARLRCSPMKGHSHVYWYRQLPEEGLKFMVYLQKENIIDESGMPKERFSAEFPKEGPSILRIQQVVRGDSAAYFCASSPVTGRYNSPLHFGNGTRLTVT.

This clone was seen just once. The rearrangement uses TRBV18 and TRBJ2-5; D possibly corresponds to TRBD1 (6 bases). With 2 bases removed from V and 2 bases from J, the gap between germline ends came to 12 bases. The germline gives CDR1 KGHSH, CDR2 LQKENI. The CDR3 runs to 15 residues. The CDR3 sequence: CASSPVTGQQETQYF. Written as DNA, the CDR3 is TGTGCCAGCTCACCAGTTACAGGGCAGCAAGAGACCCAGTACTTC.

The chain recombines TRBV18 with TRBJ2-7, with D uncertain. The V gene's germline CDR1 is KGHSH and CDR2 LQKENI. V lost 3 bases, J lost 5 bases, and 8 bases lay in between. The CDR3 contains 12 residues. The DNA of the CDR3 is TGTGCCAGCTCACCTCCCACCCACGAGCAGTACTTC. It specifies CASSPPTHEQYF.

This clone was detected only once. This chain uses TRBV6-8 with TRBJ1-1; TRBD1 is a possible D gene (6 bases). The CDR3 contains 13 residues. CDR1 is MNHGY and CDR2 is SAAAGT in the germline V gene. Trimming cost V 8 bases and J 0 bases, with 10 bases left between them. The CDR3 region has the DNA TGTGCCAGCCGTCCAGGGGTGAACACTGAAGCTTTCTTT. Its translation: CASRPGVNTEAFF.

This chain joins TRBV7-5 and TRBJ2-1; TRBD1 was called by the table and not checked on the DNA. TRBV7-5 is a pseudogene segment. This CDR3 has 16 amino acids. The CDR3 loop is CASSPGQTLLYNEQFF. The CDR3 bases are TGTGCCAGCAGCCCTGGACAGACATTGCTTTACAATGAGCAGTTCTTC.